This TCR beta chain was recorded in a study of T cell responses to AZD1222 COVID-19 vaccine (dated by TCRdb to the early 2020s). At the level of the whole study: A total of 230 to 250 trial participants underwent TCR sequencing, of whom 200 to 220 had received two doses of AZD1222 and around 25 had received two doses of the MenACWY control vaccine. Trial participants were enrolled into age subgroups of 18-55, 56-69 and 70-plus years, which contained about 150, 28 and 57 TCR-sequenced participants, respectively.

The CDR3 runs 16 amino acids, cysteine and phenylalanine included. The kept DNA is CDR3 alone, 48 bases in frame from the first base. CDR1 and CDR2, per the germline V gene, are LGHNA and YSLEER. Clipping removes 0 bases from V and 1 base from J, with 4 as the unmatched junction base count. Per the publication, the time point label means: about 28 days (+/-7) after the second vaccine dose. Because spike-specific TCR depth and breadth did not differ between the two schedules, AZD1222 recipients who got a second dose at roughly 4 weeks were pooled with those who got a second dose at roughly 12 weeks. Vaccinee samples came from UK trials COV001 and COV002, including a single-blind randomized controlled phase 2/3 trial of AZD1222 (ChAdOx1 nCoV-19) in healthy adults. For TCRbeta chain sequencing, PBMC samples were collected from trial participants at day 0 and at day 28 after the second dose. This clone appeared a few times. Its antigen target is currently unknown. Base-call qualities are not available, and no considerably larger clone is one nucleotide away.

The CDR3 regions of human TCRbeta chains were analyzed by immunosequencing. On the study's bioinformatics: Repertoire TCRs were checked for matches against a reference library of SARS-CoV-2-specific TCRs that had been generated using the MIRA antigen-specificity platform. Breadth meant the fraction of unique TCRs that were SARS-CoV-2-associated, whereas depth meant the fraction of total T cells that were SARS-CoV-2-associated. Using the MIRA data, every spike-specific TCR was mapped to the spike region that the TCR reacted to and assigned to either a CD4 or a CD8 class. Log10-transformed breadth and depth values were compared by one-way ANOVA with Sidak's multiple comparisons tests. This immuneACCESS table, as held by TCRdb, lists in-frame sequences with V and J called but not all clones. Of the missing ones, under half trace to an unresolved V gene in checked studies; the others have no known cause. D and trimming were read from the DNA, whereas the V and J calls and clone size are those reported in that table. The sample yields over 110,000 clones; roughly nine tenths were counted once. The ten biggest clones cover around 1.6% of the sample.

Results and caveats for the whole study, not just this receptor: In the small 56-69-year group, the increase in depth fell short of significance, most likely because of low power. Reportedly, close to half of the unique spike-specific TCRs recognized epitopes lying outside the regions that are mutated in the B.1.351 and B.1.1.7 variants. Because no day 14 peak-response samples were available, the repertoires could be characterized only after the peak T cell response. Only five to seven AZD1222 recipients were SARS-CoV-2 seropositive at baseline, limiting conclusions about previously exposed vaccinees. The vaccine-associated CD4 TCRs covered the entire spike protein, and the dominant responses fell in regions 160-218 and 743-854. Spike-specific TCR breadth and depth rose significantly after two AZD1222 doses compared with day 0 and with MenACWY recipients. Participants were mostly white British and included more females than males, and it was suggested by the authors that clonal diversity may have been underestimated.

This TCR was sampled from an adult who received the AZD1222 COVID-19 vaccine. Sequencing used peripheral blood, obtained 28 days after the second AZD1222 dose. This chain is built from TRBV4-3 and TRBJ1-1; a stretch of 8 junction bases matches TRBD1. The bases are TGCGCCAGCAGCCAAGAAGGGACAGGACCGAACACTGAAGCTTTCTTT. The resulting protein is CASSQEGTGPNTEAFF.